Shown below are 11 T cell receptor beta chains from a single sample sequenced in a study of T cells in Graves' hyperthyroidism and ophthalmopathy. Authors of the study amplified TCR beta CDR3 regions from RNA transcripts. Primed by the HTBI set, a first-round RT-PCR was run on the TCR CDR3. MiXCR, applied by TCRdb to the multiplex PCR reads, yields one record per CDR3 protein. The sample gives fewer than 650,000 distinct CDR3 sequences, 14% of which show up once; roughly 7% is in the top ten. The sample taken for sequencing was blood. These receptors all stem from a woman between 18 and 30 years old with Graves' ophthalmopathy.

In this sample, this clonotype turned up many times. V gene TRBV11-2 combines with J gene TRBJ2-1; possibly TRBD2 for D (7 bases). The germline CDR1 and CDR2 sequences are SGHAT and FQNNGV. The CDR3 covers 15 residues. V lost 5 bases and J lost 8, with 19 bases in between. The DNA of the CDR3 is TGTGCCAGCAGCGTGGGAGGGGGGCTAGTTGATGAGCAGTTCTTC. Translation: CASSVGGGLVDEQFF.

This clonotype occurred a few times. The chain joins TRBV6-1 to TRBJ1-2; 8 nucleotides align to TRBD1. CDR1 and CDR2 from the germline V gene are MNHNS and SASEGT. The V and J ends lost 6 bases and 8 bases, in that order; junction bases with no gene match: 5. This CDR3 comprises 12 residues. The CDR3 nucleotides read TGTGCCAGCAGGGACAGGGTGGGAGGCTACACCTTC. This sequence encodes CASRDRVGGYTF.

V and J are TRBV9 and TRBJ2-3, with a weak D call TRBD2 (5 bases). This CDR3 region has 13 residues. V lost 0 bases, J lost 11 bases, and 13 bases lay in between. Germline CDR1 SGDLS, CDR2 YYNGEE. The CDR3 here is CASSVAEGDGQYF. DNA of the CDR3: TGTGCCAGCAGCGTAGCTGAGGGAGACGGGCAGTATTTT. Supplemented by reference TRBV9 and TRBJ2-3, the full variable domain reads DSGVTQTPKHLITATGQRVTLRCSPRSGDLSVYWYQQSLDQGLQFLIQYYNGEERAKGNILERFSAQQFPDLHSELNLSSLELGDSALYFCASSVAEGDGQYFGPGTRLTVL.

The J gene is TRBJ1-6, the V gene TRBV7-2; D call uncertain. The germline V gene encodes CDR1 SGHTA and CDR2 FQGNSA. This CDR3 spans 15 amino acids. Trimming took off 1 base at V and 6 bases at J, with 10 bases between the two ends. Here the CDR3 DNA reads TGTGCCAGCAGCTTAGGGCGGCGGATTAATTCACCCCTCCACTTT. The encoded protein is CASSLGRRINSPLHF.

This clonotype has more than one count but fewer than ten. V usage is TRBV14 and J usage is TRBJ2-1; D might be TRBD2 (5 bases). This CDR3 contains 16 residues. Trimming removed 2 bases at V and 7 bases at J, with 18 bases between. The germline gives CDR1 SGHDN, CDR2 FVKESK. The CDR3 region has the DNA TGTGCCAGCAGCCAAAGGGCCCGGGGAGTGGGAAATGAGCAGTTCTTC. Translating it yields CASSQRARGVGNEQFF.

This clonotype was counted at least ten times. This chain connects TRBV7-2 to TRBJ2-3; 9 nucleotides match TRBD2. With V trimmed by 2 bases and J by 4 bases, 7 bases remained unmatched. The CDR3 has 16 residues. The germline gives CDR1 SGHTA, CDR2 FQGNSA. The CDR3 coding sequence is TGTGCCAGCAGCTTAAACGTAGGCGGGAGGGCAGATACGCAGTATTTT. This codes for CASSLNVGGRADTQYF.

In its sample, this clonotype was seen a few times. This chain connects TRBV24-1 to TRBJ2-3; 10 positions agree with TRBD1. Germline V gene sequence: CDR1 KGHDR, CDR2 SFDVKD. This CDR3 comprises 19 residues. The trim removed 5 bases at V and 5 bases at J, leaving 18 bases unmatched. CDR3 region: CATSALVLGQGDTGDTQYF. The CDR3 DNA follows: TGTGCCACCAGTGCTTTAGTCTTAGGACAGGGGGATACAGGAGATACGCAGTATTTT.

This clonotype was observed a handful of times. One junction end disagrees with the germline gene, perhaps due to a read error. V and J are TRBV7-7 and TRBJ2-1; 14 nucleotides match TRBD2. The length of the CDR3 is 16 residues. CDR1 and CDR2 (germline): SSHAT, FNYEAQ (reference sequence). The CDR3 reads CASSLDGTSGSGEQFF. The CDR3 DNA reads as TGTGCTAGCAGCTTAGACGGGACTAGCGGGAGCGGTGAGCAGTTCTTC.

Ten or more counts support this clonotype. This rearrangement joins TRBV11-3 to TRBJ2-1, with D possibly TRBD2 on 5 matching bases. V was pared by 3 bases and J by 0 bases, with 15 bases between. The CDR3 contains 17 residues. CDR1 is SGHNT, CDR2 YENEEA, per germline. The CDR3 sequence is CASSFSPGGGSYNEQFF. Here the CDR3 DNA reads TGTGCCAGCAGCTTCTCCCCAGGAGGCGGCTCCTACAATGAGCAGTTCTTC. Full variable domain (outside the CDR3, taken from reference TRBV11-3 and TRBJ2-1): EAGVVQSPRYKIIEKKQPVAFWCNPISGHNTLYWYLQNLGQGPELLIRYENEEAVDDSQLPKDRFSAERLKGVDSTLKIQPAELGDSAVYLCASSFSPGGGSYNEQFFGPGTRLTVL.

This clonotype was detected many times. The CDR3 sequence: CASSTTGQGSYEQYF. The CDR3 DNA reads TGTGCCAGTAGTACGACGGGACAGGGGTCCTACGAGCAGTACTTC. The genes are TRBV19 and TRBJ2-7; 10 nucleotides match TRBD1. Germline V lookup: CDR1 LNHDA, CDR2 SQIVND (reference sequence). The CDR3 has 15 amino acids. V shed 4 bases, J shed 1 base, and the junction held 4 bases outside the gene matches.

This clonotype was detected only a few times. The chain couples TRBV20-1 to TRBJ1-6; D is ambiguous. V was clipped by 5 bases and J by 6 bases, with 2 bases between them. Germline V lookup: CDR1 DFQATT, CDR2 SNEGSKA (reference sequence). This CDR3 region has 10 residues. The CDR3 reads CSAVNSPLHF. Here the CDR3 DNA reads TGCAGTGCTGTTAATTCACCCCTCCACTTT.